This T cell receptor beta chain derives from a study of CD8 T cells in Susac syndrome. RNA totalling roughly 0.45 to 1 ug underwent reverse transcription with random hexamers. Amplification of TCR beta CDR3 by immunoSEQ multiplex PCR spanned 54 Vbeta and 13 Jbeta. Each CDR3 protein gets one entry after TCRdb re-called the immunoSEQ multiplex PCR reads with MiXCR. Among more than 200,000 distinct CDR3 sequences, more than 85% were seen once, and the ten largest hold around 0.15%. CDR1 and CDR2 from the germline V gene are LNHDA and SQIVND (reference sequence). The CDR3 loop spans 14 amino acids. Trimming left V 10 bases short and J 3 bases short, with 16 bases between. Sequencing targeted TCR beta in T cells from blood (CD8+ and CD4+). The multiple sclerosis controls, all treatment-naive patients, had relapsing-remitting disease that was stable or active.

The chain couples TRBV19 to TRBJ2-1; possible D gene TRBD1, 7 bases. What was sequenced was CD8+ T cells from PBMCs. This TCR derives from a human donor with multiple sclerosis. CDR3 loop: CATPPGDSYNEQFF. The CDR3 nucleotides read TGTGCCACTCCCCCGGGGGACAGCTACAATGAGCAGTTCTTC.